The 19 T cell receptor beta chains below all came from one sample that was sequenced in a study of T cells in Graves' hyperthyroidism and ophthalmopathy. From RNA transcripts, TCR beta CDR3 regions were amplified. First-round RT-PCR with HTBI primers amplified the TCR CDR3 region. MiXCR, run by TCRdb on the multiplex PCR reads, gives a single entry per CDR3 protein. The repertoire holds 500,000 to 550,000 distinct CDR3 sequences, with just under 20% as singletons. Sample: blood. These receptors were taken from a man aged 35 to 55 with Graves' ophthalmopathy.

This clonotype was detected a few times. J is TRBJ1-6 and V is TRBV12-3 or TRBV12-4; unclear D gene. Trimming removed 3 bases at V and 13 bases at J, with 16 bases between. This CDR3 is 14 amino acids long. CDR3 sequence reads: CASSLGTTGLPLHF. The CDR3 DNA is TGTGCCAGCAGTTTGGGCACAACCGGTCTTCCCCTCCACTTT.

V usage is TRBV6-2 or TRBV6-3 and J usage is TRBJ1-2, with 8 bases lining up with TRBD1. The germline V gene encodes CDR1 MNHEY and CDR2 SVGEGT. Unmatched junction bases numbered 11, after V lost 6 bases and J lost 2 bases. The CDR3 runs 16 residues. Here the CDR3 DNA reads TGTGCCAGCAGCCTAGGCTGGGGGACAGGAAACTATGGCTACACCTTC. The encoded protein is CASSLGWGTGNYGYTF.

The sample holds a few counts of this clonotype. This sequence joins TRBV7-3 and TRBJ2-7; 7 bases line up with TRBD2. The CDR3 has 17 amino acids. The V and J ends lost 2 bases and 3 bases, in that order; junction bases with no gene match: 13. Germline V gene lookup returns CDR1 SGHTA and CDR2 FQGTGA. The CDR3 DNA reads TGTGCCAGCAGCTTATTTCCCAGCGGGAAAGGAAACTACGAGCAGTACTTC. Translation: CASSLFPSGKGNYEQYF.

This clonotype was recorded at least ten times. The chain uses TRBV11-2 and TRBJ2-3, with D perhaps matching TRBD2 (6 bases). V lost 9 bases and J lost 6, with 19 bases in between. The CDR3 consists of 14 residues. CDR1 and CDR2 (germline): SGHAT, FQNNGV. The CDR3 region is CASSRLGVFDTQYF. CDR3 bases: TGTGCCAGTTCACGACTAGGGGTTTTCGATACGCAGTATTTT.

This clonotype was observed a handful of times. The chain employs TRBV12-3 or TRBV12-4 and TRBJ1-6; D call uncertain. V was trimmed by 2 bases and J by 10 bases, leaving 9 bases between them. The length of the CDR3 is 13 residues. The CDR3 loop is CASSLSRASPLHF. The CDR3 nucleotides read TGTGCCAGCAGTTTATCCCGGGCGTCACCCCTCCACTTT.

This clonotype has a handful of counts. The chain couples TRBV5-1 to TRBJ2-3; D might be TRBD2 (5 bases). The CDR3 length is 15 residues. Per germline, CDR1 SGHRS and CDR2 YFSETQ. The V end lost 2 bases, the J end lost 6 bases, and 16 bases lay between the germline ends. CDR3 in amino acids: CASSFGSAAGDTQYF. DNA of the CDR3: TGCGCCAGCAGCTTCGGTAGCGCCGCTGGGGATACGCAGTATTTT. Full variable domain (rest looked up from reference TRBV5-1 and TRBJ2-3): KAGVTQTPRYLIKTRGQQVTLSCSPISGHRSVSWYQQTPGQGLQFLFEYFSETQRNKGNFPGRFSGRQFSNSRSEMNVSTLELGDSALYLCASSFGSAAGDTQYFGPGTRLTVL.

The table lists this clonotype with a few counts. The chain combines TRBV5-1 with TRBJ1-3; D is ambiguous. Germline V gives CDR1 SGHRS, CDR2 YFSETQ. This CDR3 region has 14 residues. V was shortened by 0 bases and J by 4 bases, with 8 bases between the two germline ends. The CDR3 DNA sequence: TGCGCCAGCAGCTTGGCCGGCAGAGGAAACACCATATATTTT. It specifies CASSLAGRGNTIYF.

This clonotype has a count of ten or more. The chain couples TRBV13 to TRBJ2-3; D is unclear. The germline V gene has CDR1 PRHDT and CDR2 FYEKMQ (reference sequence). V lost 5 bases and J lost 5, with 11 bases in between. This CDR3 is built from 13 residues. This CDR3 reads CASSPGPGDTQYF. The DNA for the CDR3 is TGTGCCAGCAGCCCCGGACCGGGAGATACGCAGTATTTT. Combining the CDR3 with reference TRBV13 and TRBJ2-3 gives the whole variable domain AAGVIQSPRHLIKEKRETATLKCYPIPRHDTVYWYQQGPGQDPQFLISFYEKMQSDKGSIPDRFSAQQFSDYHSELNMSSLELGDSALYFCASSPGPGDTQYFGPGTRLTVL.

This chain's CDR3 is CSARAAGGNTANEKLFF. CDR3 DNA sequence: TGCAGTGCTAGAGCGGCAGGGGGCAATACAGCTAATGAAAAACTGTTTTTT. The V gene is TRBV20-1, the J gene TRBJ1-4; 8 bases match TRBD1. This CDR3 is 17 amino acids long. Germline trimming cut 1 base from V and 3 bases from J; bases unmatched to any gene: 10. Looked up from germline, CDR1 is DFQATT and CDR2 is SNEGSKA (reference sequence).

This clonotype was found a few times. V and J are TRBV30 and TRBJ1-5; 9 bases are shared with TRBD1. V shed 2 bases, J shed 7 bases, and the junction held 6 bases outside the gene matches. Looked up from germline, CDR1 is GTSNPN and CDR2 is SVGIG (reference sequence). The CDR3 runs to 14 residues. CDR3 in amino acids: CAWSPRDREQPQHF. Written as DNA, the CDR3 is TGTGCCTGGAGTCCCCGGGACAGGGAACAGCCCCAGCATTTT.

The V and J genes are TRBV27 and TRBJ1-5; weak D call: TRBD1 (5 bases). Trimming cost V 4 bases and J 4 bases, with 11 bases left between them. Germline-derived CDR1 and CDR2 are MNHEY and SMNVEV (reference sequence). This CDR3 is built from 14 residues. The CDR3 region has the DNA TGTGCCAGCAGTTCCTGGGACGGAAATCAGCCCCAGCATTTT. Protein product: CASSSWDGNQPQHF.

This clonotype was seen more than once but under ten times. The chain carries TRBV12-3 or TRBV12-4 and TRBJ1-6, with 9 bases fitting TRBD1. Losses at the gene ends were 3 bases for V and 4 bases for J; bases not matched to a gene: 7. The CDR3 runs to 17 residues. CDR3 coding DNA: TGTGCCAGCAGTTTTGGGGGACAGGGAACTTATAATTCACCCCTCCACTTT. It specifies CASSFGGQGTYNSPLHF.

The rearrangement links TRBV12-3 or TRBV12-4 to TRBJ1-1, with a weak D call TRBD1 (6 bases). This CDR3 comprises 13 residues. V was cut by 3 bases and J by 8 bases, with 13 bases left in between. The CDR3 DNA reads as TGTGCCAGCAGTTTCTCGGGGGCGGAAGAAGCTTTCTTT. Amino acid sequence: CASSFSGAEEAFF.

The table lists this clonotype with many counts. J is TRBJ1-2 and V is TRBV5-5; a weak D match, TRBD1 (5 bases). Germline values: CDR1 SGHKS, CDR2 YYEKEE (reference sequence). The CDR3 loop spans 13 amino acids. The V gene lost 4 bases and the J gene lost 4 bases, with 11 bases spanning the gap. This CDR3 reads CASSRRTGYGYTF. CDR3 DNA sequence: TGTGCCAGCAGCCGGAGAACAGGCTATGGCTACACCTTC.

In nucleotides, the CDR3 is TGTGCCGGAGAACAACAGGGCTTGAACACTGAAGCTTTCTTT. It translates to CAGEQQGLNTEAFF. This chain links TRBV2 with TRBJ1-1; perhaps TRBD1 as D (6 bases). The CDR3 is 14 amino acids. Trimming left V 11 bases short and J 0 bases short, with 16 bases between. CDR1 is SNHLY and CDR2 is FYNNEI in the germline V gene.

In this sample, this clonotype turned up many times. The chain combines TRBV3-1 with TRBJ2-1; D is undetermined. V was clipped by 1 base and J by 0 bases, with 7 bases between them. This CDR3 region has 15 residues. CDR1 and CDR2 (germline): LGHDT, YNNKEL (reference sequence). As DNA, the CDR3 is TGTGCCAGCAGCCAAGGCAGGACCTCCTACAATGAGCAGTTCTTC. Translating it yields CASSQGRTSYNEQFF.

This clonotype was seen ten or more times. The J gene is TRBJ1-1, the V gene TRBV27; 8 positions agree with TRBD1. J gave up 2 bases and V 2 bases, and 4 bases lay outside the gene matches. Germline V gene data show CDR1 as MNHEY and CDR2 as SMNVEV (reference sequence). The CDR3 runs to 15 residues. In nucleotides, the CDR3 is TGTGCCAGCAGTTTAATGCCAGGGGGCAACACTGAAGCTTTCTTT. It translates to CASSLMPGGNTEAFF.

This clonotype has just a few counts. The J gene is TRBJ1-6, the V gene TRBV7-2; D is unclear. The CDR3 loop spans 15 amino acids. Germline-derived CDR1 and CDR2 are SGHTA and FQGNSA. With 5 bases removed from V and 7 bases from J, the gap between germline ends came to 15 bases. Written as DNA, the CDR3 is TGTGCCAGCAGCAAGACCCATGGGTGGAATTCACCCCTCCACTTT. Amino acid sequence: CASSKTHGWNSPLHF.

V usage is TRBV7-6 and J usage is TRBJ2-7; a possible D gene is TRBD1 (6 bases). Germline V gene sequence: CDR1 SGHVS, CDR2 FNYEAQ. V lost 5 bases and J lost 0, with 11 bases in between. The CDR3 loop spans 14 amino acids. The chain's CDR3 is CASSGPDSSYEQYF. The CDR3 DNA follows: TGTGCCAGCAGCGGACCGGACAGCTCCTACGAGCAGTACTTC.